The 8 T cell receptor beta chains below come from one sample, sequenced in a study of T cell repertoires in cytomegalovirus infection (dated by TCRdb to between 2018 and 2021). The treatment or condition label here, explained by the study, means: in vitro stimulation with specific CMV peptide epitopes to enrich CMV-specific T cells. Sequencing took place on an Illumina HiSeq 1500. TCRdb handled the public reads itself, with Q25 trimming in fastp and clone calling in MiXCR, and kept productive beta chains. Entries are consolidated by CDR3 protein sequence, retaining the most common genes and DNA. The sample data list tens of thousands of distinct CDR3 sequences, and around 20% of these were observed just once. The ten largest clones capture under 75% of the sample. No cognate antigen is known for these TCRs. Specimen: CD8+ T cells from cultured PBMCs, collected from culture after CMV antigen stimulation. These receptors came from a human donor in good health (CMV status not recorded). Some clones in this sample may be carry-over from other donors' samples.

This clonotype was observed a handful of times. The chain couples TRBV25-1 to TRBJ2-3; a weak D match, TRBD1 (6 bases). V gave up 5 bases and J gave up 2 bases, with 11 bases separating them. Per germline, CDR1 MGHDK and CDR2 SYGVNS. CDR3 size: 14 residues. The CDR3 spells CASSTGQVTDTQYF. CDR3 coding DNA: TGTGCCAGCAGTACAGGGCAAGTCACAGATACGCAGTATTTT.

This clonotype was seen a handful of times. V usage is TRBV7-7 and J usage is TRBJ2-5, with TRBD1 as a possible D gene (5 bases). The length of the CDR3 is 15 residues. CDR1 is SSHAT and CDR2 is FNYEAQ in the germline V gene (reference sequence). V was pared by 1 base and J by 1 base, with 10 bases between. The CDR3 DNA follows: TGTGCCAGCAGCTTAGAAACAGGAACCCAAGAGACCCAGTACTTC. As protein: CASSLETGTQETQYF.

The rearrangement joins TRBV6-2 or TRBV6-3 to TRBJ2-1, with D maybe TRBD1 (6 bases). Deletions cut 2 bases from V and 8 bases from J, with 19 bases between. The CDR3 runs to 16 residues. Germline V lookup: CDR1 MNHEY, CDR2 SVGEGT. The CDR3 protein is CASSYPLGTKRDEQFF. DNA of the CDR3: TGTGCCAGCAGTTACCCCTTAGGGACAAAGCGAGATGAGCAGTTCTTC.

The sample holds a few counts of this clonotype. The CDR3 DNA sequence: TGTGCCAGCAGTTACCGCCGGGACAACTCCTACGAGCAGTACTTC. It translates to CASSYRRDNSYEQYF. The chain is built from TRBV6-5 and TRBJ2-7; D is possibly TRBD1 (6 bases). Trimming removed 2 bases at V and 0 bases at J, with 11 bases between. Looked up from germline, CDR1 is MNHEY and CDR2 is SVGAGI. This CDR3 has 15 residues.

This clonotype was counted a few times. The gene calls are TRBV2 and TRBJ1-5; D is unclear. Germline V gives CDR1 SNHLY, CDR2 FYNNEI. This CDR3 has 15 amino acids. Trimming took 2 bases from V and 8 from J, leaving 16 bases between them. The CDR3 DNA follows: TGTGCCAGCAGTGAAACGTCAGCTCGAAAGGAGCCCCAGCATTTT. Translating it yields CASSETSARKEPQHF.

The chain uses TRBV2 and TRBJ1-3, with unresolved D. V was pared by 4 bases and J by 0 bases, with 7 bases between. CDR3 size: 14 residues. Germline V gene sequence: CDR1 SNHLY, CDR2 FYNNEI. The CDR3, as DNA: TGTGCCAGCAGTGCACCGGACTCTGGAAACACCATATATTTT. Its protein is CASSAPDSGNTIYF.

The V gene is TRBV10-3, the J gene TRBJ2-1; 8 nucleotides line up with TRBD2. CDR1 and CDR2 (germline): ENHRY, SYGVKD. V gave up 3 bases and J gave up 8 bases; unmatched junction bases: 12. The CDR3 contains 16 residues. CDR3: CAISEASGSRWDEQFF. The DNA of the CDR3 is TGTGCCATCAGTGAAGCCAGCGGGAGTCGATGGGATGAGCAGTTCTTC.

This clonotype came up a few times. The V call is TRBV7-2, the J call TRBJ1-6; a possible D gene is TRBD1 (5 bases). Trimming took off 10 bases at V and 5 bases at J, with 9 bases between the two ends. CDR1 and CDR2 (germline): SGHTA, FQGNSA. The CDR3 has 12 residues. The CDR3 DNA reads as TGTGCCACCGGAGGGGATAATTCACCCCTCCACTTT. Translation gives CATGGDNSPLHF.